These 10 T cell receptor beta chains share one sample of origin, sequenced in a study of T cells in Graves' hyperthyroidism and ophthalmopathy. Using RNA transcripts as the source, TCR beta CDR3 regions were amplified. Using the HTBI primer set, a first-round RT-PCR was run on the TCR CDR3. TCRdb processed the multiplex PCR reads anew with MiXCR; each CDR3 protein has one entry. The sample contains roughly 500,000 distinct CDR3 sequences, around 46% of which appear only once. Sample: peripheral blood or thyroid tissue (not recorded which). The receptors here all came from an adult woman with Graves' disease, either hyperthyroidism or ophthalmopathy (not recorded which).

The gene calls are TRBV2 and TRBJ1-1; D is unresolved. The length of the CDR3 is 14 residues. Trimming pared 4 bases from V and 7 bases from J, leaving 16 bases between. Germline values: CDR1 SNHLY, CDR2 FYNNEI. For the CDR3, the DNA is TGTGCCAGCAGTGCATACCTAGGAAGCTATGAAGCTTTCTTT. Amino acid sequence: CASSAYLGSYEAFF.

The sample holds one count of this clonotype. At one end, the junction sequence differs from germline, possibly due to a read error. The chain is built from TRBV7-8 and TRBJ2-5, with D perhaps TRBD1 (6 bases). The CDR3 sequence is 10 residues long. Germline V gene lookup returns CDR1 SGHVS and CDR2 FQNEAQ. This chain's CDR3 is CASSLHRVDF. The DNA for the CDR3 is TGTGCCAGCAGCTTACACAGGGTCGACTTC.

This clonotype was found many times. The chain combines TRBV20-1 with TRBJ2-7, with 9 bases fitting TRBD2. The CDR3 is 15 amino acids. Losses at the gene ends were 5 bases for V and 3 bases for J; bases not matched to a gene: 11. Germline CDR1 DFQATT, CDR2 SNEGSKA (reference sequence). This chain's CDR3 is CSAGGSGSRLYEQYF. In nucleotides, the CDR3 is TGCAGTGCTGGGGGTAGCGGGAGCCGACTCTACGAGCAGTACTTC.

This clonotype was counted only a few times. This sequence joins TRBV15 and TRBJ2-5, with D hard to call. This CDR3 region has 11 residues. The germline CDR1 and CDR2 sequences are LNHNV and YYDKDF (reference sequence). V was trimmed by 6 bases and J by 4 bases, leaving 6 bases between them. CDR3 coding DNA: TGTGCCACCAGGGGTCCAGAGACCCAGTACTTC. Protein product: CATRGPETQYF.

The DNA of the CDR3 is TGCGCCAGCAGCTGGGGGACAGGGGACGAGCAGTACTTC. The encoded protein is CASSWGTGDEQYF. This rearrangement joins TRBV5-1 to TRBJ2-7; 10 nucleotides line up with TRBD1. CDR3 size: 13 residues. CDR1 is SGHRS and CDR2 is YFSETQ in the germline V gene. V dropped 3 bases and J dropped 5; count of bases not matched to a gene: 2.

Comment on this clonotype: A much larger clone is a single base away; this may be a read error. The chain links TRBV4-1 to TRBJ1-4; D remains ambiguous. The germline CDR1 and CDR2 sequences are MGHRA and YSYEKL. The CDR3 covers 15 residues. The CDR3 loop reads CASSQDRGGGGKLFF. CDR3 sequence (DNA): TGCGCCAGCAGTCAAGACCGGGGAGGAGGAGGAAAACTGTTTTTT.

This clonotype has at least ten counts. The V call is TRBV28, the J call TRBJ1-1; D is ambiguous. Germline V CDR1 and CDR2: MDHEN, SYDVKM. V was clipped by 4 bases and J by 3 bases, with 3 bases between them. This CDR3 is 11 amino acids long. The CDR3 coding sequence is TGTGCCAGCAGTTGGTACACTGAAGCTTTCTTT. This gives the protein CASSWYTEAFF.

In its sample, this clonotype was seen many times. The gene calls are TRBV3-1 and TRBJ2-7; D remains unclear. V lost 8 bases and J 2 bases, leaving 13 bases between the germline ends. CDR3 length equals 13 residues. Germline values: CDR1 LGHDT, CDR2 YNNKEL (reference sequence). The CDR3 bases are TGTGCCAGCGCCATTGGGCCGACCTACGAGCAGTACTTC. Amino acid sequence: CASAIGPTYEQYF.

V gene TRBV20-1 combines with J gene TRBJ2-7, with D maybe TRBD1 (5 bases). CDR3 length: 13 amino acids. CDR1 DFQATT and CDR2 SNEGSKA come from the germline V gene (reference sequence). Trimming shortened V by 6 bases and J by 2 bases, and 14 bases separated the two germline ends. The CDR3 spells CSAQRDRTYEQYF. As DNA, the CDR3 is TGCAGTGCCCAACGCGACAGAACCTACGAGCAGTACTTC.

The sample holds a few counts of this clonotype. V and J are TRBV5-1 and TRBJ2-3; D call uncertain. The V end was cut by 0 bases, the J end by 2 bases, with 13 bases between. Germline CDR1 is SGHRS and CDR2 is YFSETQ. This CDR3 is built from 16 residues. The CDR3 DNA follows: TGCGCCAGCAGCTTGGAGGTGGGAAGGAACACAGATACGCAGTATTTT. Residues: CASSLEVGRNTDTQYF.